Each of the 20 T cell receptor beta chains below was sequenced from the same sample in a study of shared clonotypes between healthy human individuals (TCRdb year 2020). The library was obtained by the immunoSEQ multiplex PCR assay. Entries here come from immuneACCESS through TCRdb and include only in-frame sequences with V and J called. Some clones fail to appear in such tables; in the studies checked, an unresolved V gene covers under half of the shortfall, and the cause of the remainder is unknown. This sample has around 1.5 million clones in its table, and around 98% of those were observed once. The leading ten clones occupy about 0.45% of the sample. Sequenced material: naive CD4+ T cells sorted from blood. This specimen's cell subset or site label, per the study, means: CD45RA+ positively selected. The receptor set was obtained from a man aged 25-45 years in good health.

The chain combines TRBV6-6 with TRBJ1-1; 7 nucleotides agree with TRBD1. Germline CDR1 and CDR2: MNHNY and SVGAGI (reference sequence). The CDR3 spans 15 residues. Trimming at V came to 2 bases and at J to 1 base, leaving 4 bases not matched to a gene. The CDR3 spells CASSYTGTANTEAFF. CDR3 bases: TGTGCCAGCAGTTACACTGGGACAGCGAACACTGAAGCTTTCTTT.

The CDR3 bases are TGTGCCAGCAGTGCCCTGGGGGTCGGCCTCGGAGATACGCAGTATTTT. It translates to CASSALGVGLGDTQYF. This chain links TRBV6-1 with TRBJ2-3; D could derive from TRBD1 or TRBD2 (5 bases each). The CDR3 is 16 amino acids. Per the germline V gene, CDR1 is MNHNS and CDR2 is SASEGT. V lost 4 bases and J 5 bases, leaving 19 bases between the germline ends.

V and J are TRBV18 and TRBJ2-1; 7 nucleotides agree with TRBD2. Germline-derived CDR1 and CDR2 are KGHSH and LQKENI. This CDR3 has 15 residues. With 3 bases clipped from V and 3 bases from J, the junction kept 5 bases outside the gene matches. The CDR3 coding sequence is TGTGCCAGCTCACCCGCAGCGGGATACTACAATGAGCAGTTCTTC. Translating it yields CASSPAAGYYNEQFF.

The V and J genes are TRBV5-1 and TRBJ2-5; tentatively, D is TRBD1 (6 bases). The CDR3 has 15 residues. V lost 0 bases and J lost 4, with 13 bases in between. Germline CDR1 and CDR2: SGHRS and YFSETQ. As DNA, the CDR3 is TGCGCCAGCAGCTTGGGCAGGGGCCCCGGAGAGACCCAGTACTTC. Encoded protein: CASSLGRGPGETQYF.

V usage is TRBV5-4 and J usage is TRBJ2-2; no definite D call. Germline CDR1 and CDR2: SGHNT and YYREEE (reference sequence). The germline V and J ends were trimmed by 4 bases and 5 bases, with 9 bases remaining between them. This CDR3 is 13 amino acids long. CDR3 sequence (DNA): TGTGCCAGCAGCCGAACCGGAACCGGGGAGCTGTTTTTT. Its protein product is CASSRTGTGELFF.

The rearrangement joins TRBV15 to TRBJ2-1; D is unclear. Trimming cost V 0 bases and J 11 bases, with 11 bases left between them. Germline CDR1 and CDR2: LNHNV and YYDKDF (reference sequence). CDR3 length equals 13 residues. The CDR3 region has the DNA TGTGCCACCAGCAGAGATTCGGGCTACCAGCAGTTCTTC. Translation: CATSRDSGYQQFF.

The V and J genes are TRBV6-6 and TRBJ2-7, with 7 bases that match TRBD2. Germline values: CDR1 MNHNY, CDR2 SVGAGI (reference sequence). The CDR3 extends over 13 amino acids. With V trimmed by 7 bases and J by 3 bases, 6 bases remained unmatched. CDR3 sequence reads: CASNGRVIYEQYF. The CDR3, as DNA: TGTGCCAGCAATGGGAGGGTAATCTACGAGCAGTACTTC.

V gene TRBV7-8 combines with J gene TRBJ2-2; weak D call: TRBD2 (6 bases). Germline V gene lookup returns CDR1 SGHVS and CDR2 FQNEAQ. Trimming cost V 4 bases and J 5 bases, with 8 bases left between them. The CDR3 extends over 13 amino acids. DNA of the CDR3: TGTGCCAGCAGCTGGAGCGGGACCGGGGAGCTGTTTTTT. Protein: CASSWSGTGELFF.

The CDR3 loop reads CASSLPGTPPYEQYF. Here the CDR3 DNA reads TGTGCCAGCAGTCTGCCCGGGACACCACCCTACGAGCAGTACTTC. The rearrangement uses TRBV27 and TRBJ2-7, with D possibly TRBD1 on 6 matching bases. With 5 bases removed from V and 2 bases from J, the gap between germline ends came to 16 bases. The CDR3 covers 15 residues. Germline CDR1 reads MNHEY; CDR2 reads SMNVEV (reference sequence).

V is TRBV29-1 and J is TRBJ1-4; a weak D match, TRBD1 (5 bases). The CDR3 is 15 residues long. Between the trimmed V and J ends, which lost 7 bases and 0 bases, there was a span of 15 bases. Germline-derived CDR1 and CDR2 are SQVTM and ANQGSEA. The CDR3 is CSGRRGEATNEKLFF. The CDR3 coding sequence is TGCAGCGGTAGGCGGGGGGAAGCAACTAATGAAAAACTGTTTTTT. The full variable domain, rest sourced from reference TRBV29-1 and TRBJ1-4, is SAVISQKPSRDICQRGTSLTIQCQVDSQVTMMFWYRQQPGQSLTLIATANQGSEATYESGFVIDKFPISRPNLTFSTLTVSNMSPEDSSIYLCSGRRGEATNEKLFFGSGTQLSVL.

This clone was found once. V gene TRBV5-4 combines with J gene TRBJ2-1, with no clear D. Trimming took 3 bases from V and 2 from J, leaving 15 bases between them. The CDR3 consists of 16 residues. Germline CDR1 is SGHNT and CDR2 is YYREEE (reference sequence). The CDR3 reads CASSSVTSPAYNEQFF. CDR3 coding DNA: TGTGCCAGCAGCTCGGTTACTTCCCCCGCCTACAATGAGCAGTTCTTC.

The chain recombines TRBV29-1 with TRBJ2-1; 7 nucleotides align to TRBD1. Germline V gene data show CDR1 as SQVTM and CDR2 as ANQGSEA. This CDR3 comprises 15 residues. V lost 7 bases and J lost 5; bases outside the gene matches: 14. The CDR3 nucleotides are TGCAGCGCTGCGAAAGACAGGGATCCCAACAATGAGCAGTTCTTC. Encoded protein: CSAAKDRDPNNEQFF.

CDR3 in amino acids: CATSKTPTTRARGANEQFF. CDR3 DNA sequence: TGTGCCACCAGTAAGACTCCAACTACGCGGGCCCGGGGGGCCAATGAGCAGTTCTTC. V gene TRBV15 combines with J gene TRBJ2-1, with a tentative D call TRBD2 (7 bases). Per the germline V gene, CDR1 is LNHNV and CDR2 is YYDKDF (reference sequence). The CDR3 length is 19 residues. Trimming pared 6 bases from V and 6 bases from J, leaving 30 bases between.

This sequence joins TRBV27 and TRBJ2-1; 9 bases fit TRBD2. V was clipped by 0 bases and J by 8 bases; unmatched bases: 5. CDR3 length: 15 amino acids. Looked up from germline, CDR1 is MNHEY and CDR2 is SMNVEV (reference sequence). The CDR3 protein is CASSLSSGSEYEQFF. CDR3 in DNA: TGTGCCAGCAGTTTATCTAGCGGGAGTGAGTATGAGCAGTTCTTC.

J is TRBJ2-1 and V is TRBV10-1; 8 bases agree with TRBD2. Unmatched junction bases numbered 5, after V lost 0 bases and J lost 10 bases. Germline assignment: CDR1 WNHNN and CDR2 SYGVQD (reference sequence). CDR3 length equals 14 residues. The DNA for the CDR3 is TGCGCCAGCAGTGAGTCCCGGCTAGCGGGCGAGCAGTTCTTC. It yields the protein CASSESRLAGEQFF.

On this clone: This sample includes further DNA sequences coding for the same CDR3. The genes are TRBV7-2 and TRBJ2-5; D may be TRBD1 (5 bases). The germline CDR1 and CDR2 sequences are SGHTA and FQGNSA. The CDR3 loop spans 13 amino acids. The V and J ends lost 4 bases and 5 bases respectively, with 11 bases between them. The CDR3 bases are TGTGCCAGCAGCTCTCAGGGTGGTGAGACCCAGTACTTC. It specifies CASSSQGGETQYF.

The rearrangement joins TRBV28 to TRBJ2-7; a weak D match, TRBD2 (6 bases). The V end lost 2 bases, the J end lost 1 base, and 24 bases lay between the germline ends. The CDR3 is 19 residues long. CDR1 is MDHEN, CDR2 SYDVKM, per germline. In nucleotides, the CDR3 is TGTGCCAGCAGTTTACTGGATATAGGGTTGGGGGACTTTTCCTACGAGCAGTACTTC. Amino acid sequence: CASSLLDIGLGDFSYEQYF.

Only one count was recorded for this clone. The chain uses TRBV10-3 and TRBJ1-1, with a weak D call TRBD1 (6 bases). V dropped 5 bases and J dropped 5 bases, with 18 bases sitting between them. Germline loops: CDR1 ENHRY, CDR2 SYGVKD. This CDR3 is 15 amino acids long. This CDR3 is CAISTNIQGNTEAFF. The CDR3, as DNA: TGTGCCATCAGTACAAATATACAGGGTAATACTGAAGCTTTCTTT.

Notes on this clone: The sample carries other DNA sequences with the same CDR3. CDR3 loop: CASSLGNEQYF. In DNA, the CDR3 is TGTGCCAGCAGCTTAGGAAACGAGCAGTACTTC. V is TRBV7-2 and J is TRBJ2-7; D gene ambiguous. This CDR3 region has 11 residues. Germline lookup yields CDR1 SGHTA and CDR2 FQGNSA. Trimming stripped 1 base from V and 5 bases from J, with 3 bases between.

The J gene is TRBJ2-1, the V gene TRBV7-2, with TRBD1 identical over 9 bases. Germline loops: CDR1 SGHTA, CDR2 FQGNSA. Trimming took 6 bases from V and 4 from J; bases not matched to a gene: 13. The CDR3 extends over 17 amino acids. This chain's CDR3 is CASSYKPDRGRYNEQFF. The CDR3, as DNA: TGTGCCAGCAGTTATAAACCGGACAGGGGACGATACAATGAGCAGTTCTTC.